This note documents a single T cell receptor beta chain sequence. The antigen remains undetermined. This record comes from a study of T cells in Graves' hyperthyroidism and ophthalmopathy. The study's findings and limits: In blood, most of the thyroid clonotypes expanded above 0.001 were also present.

RNA transcripts gave rise to amplified TCR beta CDR3 regions. The study used the HTBI primer set for a first-round RT-PCR of the TCR CDR3. TCRdb used MiXCR to reprocess the multiplex PCR reads, holding one entry per CDR3 protein. The table shows 450,000 to 550,000 distinct CDR3 sequences, with less than 25% occurring only once. A Clinical Activity Score of at least 3, a NOSPECS grade of at least 4 and a duration under 3 months were recorded in the ophthalmopathy patients. Thyroid ultrasound and orbital computed tomography, with clinical symptoms and serum thyroxine and TRAb, informed diagnoses. CDR1 LNHDA and CDR2 SQIVND come from the germline V gene (reference sequence). The V segment lost 6 bases and the J segment 7 bases; nucleotides outside the gene matches: 5. There are 12 residues in the CDR3.

Sequenced input: blood. The chain carries TRBV19 and TRBJ1-2; 7 bases agree with TRBD1. The sequence was obtained from a woman aged 25-40 years with Graves' ophthalmopathy. As DNA, the CDR3 is TGTGCCAGTAGCTCTTACAGGGGTGGCTACACCTTC. This codes for CASSSYRGGYTF.